These T cell receptor beta chains were read from a single sample in a study of blood T cells in healthy people across ages. TCRdb passed the 5' RACE reads through MiXCR, listing each CDR3 protein once. The sample consists of about 1.5 million distinct CDR3 sequences, about 45% of them appearing once. The sequencing input was blood. All receptors come from a woman aged 18-29 years in good health. CDR3s include the opening cysteine and the closing phenylalanine or tryptophan. The order of the fields is clone size, J gene, D gene, V gene, CDR3 protein, CDR3 DNA. The D gene is left open where the match is weak. Part of the rows lack a size; the others show once, few, many or a class for expanded clones.

>few|TRBJ2-3|TRBD2|TRBV11-2
CASSLGLGGVTDTQYF
TGTGCCAGCAGCTTGGGACTGGGAGGGGTAACAGATACGCAGTATTTT
>.|TRBJ2-3|.|TRBV18
CASSPRLLSGSTDTQYF
TGTGCCAGCTCACCGAGGTTGTTAAGCGGGAGCACAGATACGCAGTATTTT
>.|TRBJ2-1|TRBD2|TRBV6-2/TRBV6-3
CASSYRSPSGEQFF
TGTGCCAGCAGTTACCGCTCCCCTAGCGGCGAGCAGTTCTTC
>.|TRBJ2-7|TRBD2|TRBV4-2
CASSPRLALSYEQYF
TGTGCCAGCAGCCCCCGACTAGCCCTCTCCTACGAGCAGTACTTC
>.|TRBJ1-2|.|TRBV28
CASSSWAGYNYGYTF
TGTGCCAGCAGTTCTTGGGCAGGGTATAACTATGGTTACACCTTC
>.|TRBJ2-1|.|TRBV6-5
CASSTQLENYNEQFF
TGTGCCAGCAGTACCCAACTAGAAAACTACAATGAGCAGTTCTTC
>few|TRBJ2-6|.|TRBV10-3
CAISEKGSSGANVLTF
TGTGCCATCAGTGAGAAGGGATCCTCTGGGGCCAACGTCCTGACTTTC
>few|TRBJ1-4|TRBD1|TRBV7-9
CASSGGDRNEKLFF
TGTGCCAGCAGCGGTGGGGACAGAAATGAAAAACTGTTTTTT
>.|TRBJ2-1|TRBD2|TRBV5-1
CASSWELAGYNEQFF
TGCGCCAGCAGCTGGGAACTAGCGGGATACAATGAGCAGTTCTTC
>.|TRBJ1-4|.|TRBV4-3
CASSQYPQATNEKLFF
TGCGCCAGCAGCCAATACCCACAGGCAACTAATGAAAAACTGTTTTTT
>.|TRBJ1-4|.|TRBV25-1
CASSEVVRQREKLFF
TGTGCCAGCAGTGAAGTCGTGAGACAGCGTGAAAAACTGTTTTTT
>.|TRBJ2-1|TRBD2|TRBV5-1
CASSRGGLAGVLYNEQFF
TGCGCCAGCAGCCGCGGAGGACTAGCGGGAGTCCTCTACAATGAGCAGTTCTTC
>.|TRBJ1-4|.|TRBV7-9
CASVGRSDEKLFF
TGTGCCAGCGTGGGACGGTCTGATGAAAAACTGTTTTTT
>.|TRBJ1-4|.|TRBV20-1
CSARQGGISEKLFF
TGCAGTGCTAGACAGGGCGGGATCTCGGAAAAACTGTTTTTT
>few|TRBJ2-1|.|TRBV20-1
CSASTRADEQFF
TGCAGTGCTAGTACCAGGGCTGATGAGCAGTTCTTC
>few|TRBJ2-7|.|TRBV29-1
CSVETGLGGQYF
TGCAGCGTTGAAACAGGCTTGGGAGGGCAGTACTTC
>many|TRBJ2-1|TRBD1|TRBV4-3
CASSQATGVYNEQFF
TGCGCCAGCAGCCAAGCAACAGGGGTCTACAATGAGCAGTTCTTC
>few|TRBJ1-5|.|TRBV7-6
CASSLVWGSNQPQHF
TGTGCCAGCAGTTTAGTTTGGGGAAGCAATCAGCCCCAGCATTTT
>.|TRBJ1-1|.|TRBV12-3/TRBV12-4
CASSFSPHRSAEAFF
TGTGCCAGCAGTTTCTCCCCACACAGATCCGCTGAAGCTTTCTTT
>few|TRBJ2-1|.|TRBV24-1
CATSETGNNEQFF
TGTGCCACCAGTGAAACAGGGAACAATGAGCAGTTCTTC
>.|TRBJ2-5|TRBD2|TRBV7-2
CASSPGLAGRPFNNEQYF
TGTGCCAGCAGCCCGGGACTAGCGGGACGCCCGTTTAACAATGAGCAGTACTTC
>.|TRBJ1-1|TRBD1|TRBV3-1
CASSQQQGGTEAFF
TGTGCCAGCAGCCAACAACAGGGGGGCACTGAAGCTTTCTTT
>few|TRBJ1-1|.|TRBV6-1
CAIQQGVYTEAFF
TGTGCCATCCAACAAGGGGTTTACACTGAAGCTTTCTTT
>.|TRBJ2-1|.|TRBV27
CARSLGTSSYNEQFF
TGTGCCCGCAGTTTAGGAACTAGCTCCTACAATGAGCAGTTCTTC
>.|TRBJ2-4|TRBD2|TRBV4-1
CASSPGSGSKNIQYF
TGCGCCAGCAGCCCAGGTAGCGGGTCCAAAAACATTCAGTACTTC
>.|TRBJ2-7|.|TRBV12-3/TRBV12-4
CASSLRRVANEQYF
TGTGCCAGCAGTTTACGCAGGGTCGCCAACGAGCAGTACTTC
>.|TRBJ1-6|.|TRBV6-2/TRBV6-3
CASSSEARNSPLHF
TGTGCCAGCAGTTCCGAGGCTCGAAATTCACCCCTCCACTTT
>.|TRBJ2-1|TRBD2|TRBV18
CASSVAGGPINEQFF
TGTGCCAGCTCAGTAGCGGGAGGGCCGATCAATGAGCAGTTCTTC
>.|TRBJ2-3|.|TRBV20-1
CSARSESGSQYF
TGCAGTGCTAGATCGGAATCCGGGTCGCAGTATTTT
>.|TRBJ1-2|.|TRBV3-1
CASSQDPGVYNYGYTF
TGTGCCAGCAGCCAAGATCCCGGGGTATATAACTATGGCTACACCTTC
>.|TRBJ2-1|.|TRBV7-9
CASSLAPNRDSYNEQFF
TGTGCCAGCAGCTTAGCCCCAAACAGGGACTCCTACAATGAGCAGTTCTTC
>many|TRBJ1-1|TRBD1|TRBV27
CASSLGGQGNTEAFF
TGTGCCAGCAGTCTCGGGGGACAGGGGAACACTGAAGCTTTCTTT
>.|TRBJ1-1|TRBD1|TRBV24-1
CATSAGGRYTEAFF
TGTGCCACCAGTGCAGGGGGCAGGTACACTGAAGCTTTCTTT
>.|TRBJ2-1|.|TRBV24-1
CATSDLMVGEQFF
TGTGCCACCAGTGATTTGATGGTCGGTGAGCAGTTCTTC
>few|TRBJ2-5|.|TRBV4-1
CASSPERDSLQETQYF
TGCGCCAGCAGCCCCGAGAGGGACTCGCTCCAAGAGACCCAGTACTTC
>.|TRBJ1-2|.|TRBV2
CASKELSNYGYTF
TGTGCCAGCAAGGAACTTTCTAACTATGGCTACACCTTC
>few|TRBJ2-7|.|TRBV28
CASSFRGMRAYEQYF
TGTGCCAGCAGTTTTAGGGGAATGAGGGCCTACGAGCAGTACTTC
>few|TRBJ2-7|.|TRBV6-2/TRBV6-3
CASSTLRGPHYEQYF
TGTGCCAGCAGCACGTTACGAGGCCCCCACTACGAGCAGTACTTC
>few|TRBJ1-2|.|TRBV5-6
CASSHRRPDGYTF
TGTGCCAGCAGCCACAGACGACCGGATGGCTACACCTTC
>.|TRBJ1-4|.|TRBV11-2
CASSLAGEEEEKLFF
TGTGCCAGCAGCTTAGCTGGGGAGGAGGAAGAAAAACTGTTTTTT
>few|TRBJ1-6|.|TRBV4-1
CASRRTGGLTPLHF
TGCGCCAGCAGACGGACGGGGGGTTTGACACCCCTCCACTTT
>.|TRBJ2-7|.|TRBV3-1
CASSQVGRMGREQYF
TGTGCCAGCAGCCAAGTGGGGAGGATGGGGAGAGAGCAGTACTTC
>few|TRBJ2-5|.|TRBV7-2
CASSSRGPPETQYF
TGTGCCAGCAGCTCACGGGGCCCCCCAGAGACCCAGTACTTC
>.|TRBJ2-7|.|TRBV29-1
CSTRGDDYEQYF
TGCAGCACAAGAGGTGATGACTACGAGCAGTACTTC
>.|TRBJ2-2|.|TRBV20-1
CSQAGSAGELFF
TGCAGTCAGGCTGGGTCGGCCGGGGAGCTGTTTTTT
>few|TRBJ2-1|TRBD2|TRBV12-3/TRBV12-4
CASSLAPAGGGEQFF
TGTGCCAGCAGTTTAGCCCCAGCGGGGGGCGGTGAGCAGTTCTTC
>few|TRBJ2-3|TRBD2|TRBV11-1
CASSFLSFRTSGKPSTDTQYF
TGTGCCAGCAGCTTCTTGTCGTTCCGGACTAGCGGGAAGCCGAGCACAGATACGCAGTATTTT
>.|TRBJ2-7|TRBD2|TRBV7-9
CASSPSGSIYEQYF
TGTGCCAGCAGTCCTAGCGGGAGTATATACGAGCAGTACTTC
>few|TRBJ2-7|.|TRBV7-6
CASSFGTQYEQYF
TGTGCCAGCAGCTTTGGGACCCAATACGAGCAGTACTTC
>.|TRBJ2-1|TRBD2|TRBV6-2/TRBV6-3
CASSYSRASGALSAYNEQFF
TGTGCCAGCAGTTACTCACGGGCTAGCGGGGCACTGTCGGCCTACAATGAGCAGTTCTTC